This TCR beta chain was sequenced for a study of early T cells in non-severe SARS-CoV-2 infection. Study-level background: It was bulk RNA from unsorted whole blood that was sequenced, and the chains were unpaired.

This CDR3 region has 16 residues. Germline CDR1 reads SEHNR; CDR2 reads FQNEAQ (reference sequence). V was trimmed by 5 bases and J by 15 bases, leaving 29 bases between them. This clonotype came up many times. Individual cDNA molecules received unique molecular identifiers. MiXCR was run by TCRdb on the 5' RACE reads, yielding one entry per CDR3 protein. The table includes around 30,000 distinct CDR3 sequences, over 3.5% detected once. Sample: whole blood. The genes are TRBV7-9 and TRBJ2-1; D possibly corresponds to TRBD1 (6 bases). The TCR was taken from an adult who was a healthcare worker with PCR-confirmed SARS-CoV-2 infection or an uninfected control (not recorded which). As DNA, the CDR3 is TGTGCCAGCAGCCCACCAGGAGCGAGGATACTCAAAGGGGGGTTCTTC. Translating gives CASSPPGARILKGGFF.